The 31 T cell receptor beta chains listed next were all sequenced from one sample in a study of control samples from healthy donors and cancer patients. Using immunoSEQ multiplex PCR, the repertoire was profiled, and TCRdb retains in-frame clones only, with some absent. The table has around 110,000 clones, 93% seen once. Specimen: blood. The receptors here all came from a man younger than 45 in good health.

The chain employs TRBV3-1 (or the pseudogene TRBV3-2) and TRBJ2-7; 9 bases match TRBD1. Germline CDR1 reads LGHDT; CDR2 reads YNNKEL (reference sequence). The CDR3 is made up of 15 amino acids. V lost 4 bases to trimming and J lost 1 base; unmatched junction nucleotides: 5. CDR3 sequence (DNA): TGTGCCAGCAGCCGAGCCGACAGGGGGTCCTACGAGCAGTACTTC. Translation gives CASSRADRGSYEQYF.

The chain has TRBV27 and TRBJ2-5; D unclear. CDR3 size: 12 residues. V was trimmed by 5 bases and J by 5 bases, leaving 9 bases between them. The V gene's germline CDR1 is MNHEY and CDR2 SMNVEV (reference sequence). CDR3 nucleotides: TGTGCCAGCAGTCAGTATGGGGAGACCCAGTACTTC. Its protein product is CASSQYGETQYF.

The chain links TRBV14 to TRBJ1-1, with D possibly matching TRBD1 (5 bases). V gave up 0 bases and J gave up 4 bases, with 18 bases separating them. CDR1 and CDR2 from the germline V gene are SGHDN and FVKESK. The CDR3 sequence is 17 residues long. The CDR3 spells CASSQEWFRKGRTEAFF. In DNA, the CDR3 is TGTGCCAGCAGCCAAGAATGGTTCAGGAAGGGGCGCACTGAAGCTTTCTTT.

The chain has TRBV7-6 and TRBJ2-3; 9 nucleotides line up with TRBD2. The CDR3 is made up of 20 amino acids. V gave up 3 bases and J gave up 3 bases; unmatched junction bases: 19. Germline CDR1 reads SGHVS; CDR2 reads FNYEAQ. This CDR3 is CASSLPGDGGGGGRTDTQYF. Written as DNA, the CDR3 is TGTGCCAGCAGCTTGCCGGGAGACGGTGGCGGGGGGGGTCGGACAGATACGCAGTATTTT.

The CDR3 loop is CASSLSETDYEQYF. The CDR3 nucleotides read TGTGCCAGCAGTTTATCGGAGACCGATTACGAGCAGTACTTC. The chain recombines TRBV28 with TRBJ2-7; no clear D. The CDR3 loop spans 14 amino acids. V dropped 1 base and J dropped 4 bases, with 11 bases sitting between them. Germline lookup yields CDR1 MDHEN and CDR2 SYDVKM.

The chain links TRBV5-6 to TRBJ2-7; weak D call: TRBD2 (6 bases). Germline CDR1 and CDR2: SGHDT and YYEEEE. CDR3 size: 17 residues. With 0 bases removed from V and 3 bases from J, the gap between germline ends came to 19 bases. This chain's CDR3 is CASSLGWAGLSYYEQYF. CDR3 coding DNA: TGTGCCAGCAGCTTGGGGTGGGCGGGGCTGTCCTACTACGAGCAGTACTTC.

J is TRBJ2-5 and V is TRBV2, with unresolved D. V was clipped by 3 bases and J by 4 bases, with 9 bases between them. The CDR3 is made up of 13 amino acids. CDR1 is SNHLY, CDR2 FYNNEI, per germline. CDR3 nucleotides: TGTGCCAGCAGTGAGTGGGGTGGAGAGACCCAGTACTTC. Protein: CASSEWGGETQYF.

CDR3 amino acids: CASSLGLGSNQPQHF. CDR3 sequence (DNA): TGTGCCAGCAGTTTAGGCTTGGGCAGCAATCAGCCCCAGCATTTT. V gene TRBV28 combines with J gene TRBJ1-5; unclear D gene. The V gene lost 2 bases and the J gene lost 1 base, with 9 bases spanning the gap. The germline V gene encodes CDR1 MDHEN and CDR2 SYDVKM. The CDR3 extends over 15 amino acids.

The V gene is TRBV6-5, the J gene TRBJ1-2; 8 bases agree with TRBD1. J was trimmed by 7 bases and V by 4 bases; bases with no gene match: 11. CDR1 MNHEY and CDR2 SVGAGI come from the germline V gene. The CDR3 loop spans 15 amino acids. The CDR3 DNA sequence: TGTGCCAGCAGTTTGGGATCTCAGGGGGCTGCTGGCTACACCTTC. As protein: CASSLGSQGAAGYTF.

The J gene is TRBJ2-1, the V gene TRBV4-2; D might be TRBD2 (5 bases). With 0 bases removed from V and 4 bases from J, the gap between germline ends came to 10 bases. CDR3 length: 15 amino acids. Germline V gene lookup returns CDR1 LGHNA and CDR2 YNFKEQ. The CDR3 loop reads CASSQDRDPYNEQFF. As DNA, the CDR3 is TGTGCCAGCAGCCAAGATCGGGATCCTTACAATGAGCAGTTCTTC.

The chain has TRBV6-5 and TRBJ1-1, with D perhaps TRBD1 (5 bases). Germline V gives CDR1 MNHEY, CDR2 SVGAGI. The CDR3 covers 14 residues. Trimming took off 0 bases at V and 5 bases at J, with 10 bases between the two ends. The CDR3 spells CASSYSGGETEAFF. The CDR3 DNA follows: TGTGCCAGCAGTTACTCGGGGGGGGAAACTGAAGCTTTCTTT.

CDR3 amino acids: CASSLGPANTEAFF. CDR3 coding DNA: TGTGCCAGCAGCTTGGGGCCAGCGAACACTGAAGCTTTCTTT. The rearrangement uses TRBV5-6 and TRBJ1-1, with unresolved D. The CDR3 has 14 residues. V lost 0 bases to trimming and J lost 1 base, with 7 bases between them. Germline V lookup: CDR1 SGHDT, CDR2 YYEEEE.

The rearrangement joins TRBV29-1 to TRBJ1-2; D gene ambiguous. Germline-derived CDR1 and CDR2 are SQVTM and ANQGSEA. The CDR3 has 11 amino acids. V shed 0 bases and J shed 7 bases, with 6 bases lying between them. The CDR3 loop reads CSVEDRSGYTF. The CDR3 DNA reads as TGCAGCGTTGAAGATCGTAGTGGCTACACCTTC.

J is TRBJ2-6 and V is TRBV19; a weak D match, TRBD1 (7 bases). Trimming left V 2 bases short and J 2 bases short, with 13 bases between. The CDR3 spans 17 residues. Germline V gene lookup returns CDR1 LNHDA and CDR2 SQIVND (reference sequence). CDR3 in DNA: TGTGCCAGTAGTATACGAGGGGGCGGGGCTGGGGCCAACGTCCTGACTTTC. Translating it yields CASSIRGGGAGANVLTF.

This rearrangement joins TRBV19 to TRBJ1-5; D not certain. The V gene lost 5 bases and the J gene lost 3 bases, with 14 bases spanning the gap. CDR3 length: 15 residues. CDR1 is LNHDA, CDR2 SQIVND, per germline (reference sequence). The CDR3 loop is CASSPSGSYNQPQHF. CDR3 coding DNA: TGTGCCAGTAGTCCTAGTGGCAGTTACAATCAGCCCCAGCATTTT.

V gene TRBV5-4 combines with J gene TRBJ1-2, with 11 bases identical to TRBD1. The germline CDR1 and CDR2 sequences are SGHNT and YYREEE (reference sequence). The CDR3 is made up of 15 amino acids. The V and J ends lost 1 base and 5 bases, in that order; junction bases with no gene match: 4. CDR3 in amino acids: CASSLWGQGVYGYTF. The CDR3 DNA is TGTGCCAGCAGCTTGTGGGGACAGGGGGTATATGGCTACACCTTC.

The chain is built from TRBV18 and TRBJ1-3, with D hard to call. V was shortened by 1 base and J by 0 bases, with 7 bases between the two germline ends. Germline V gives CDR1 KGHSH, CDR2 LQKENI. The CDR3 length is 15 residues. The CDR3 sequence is CASSPQALSGNTIYF. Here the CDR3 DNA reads TGTGCCAGCTCACCACAGGCACTCTCTGGAAACACCATATATTTT.

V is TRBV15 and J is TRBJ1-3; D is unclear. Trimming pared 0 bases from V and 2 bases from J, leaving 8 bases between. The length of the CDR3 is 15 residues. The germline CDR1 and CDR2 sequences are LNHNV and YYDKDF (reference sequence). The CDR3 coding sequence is TGTGCCACCAGCAGAGATAGAGGGACTGGAAACACCATATATTTT. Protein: CATSRDRGTGNTIYF.

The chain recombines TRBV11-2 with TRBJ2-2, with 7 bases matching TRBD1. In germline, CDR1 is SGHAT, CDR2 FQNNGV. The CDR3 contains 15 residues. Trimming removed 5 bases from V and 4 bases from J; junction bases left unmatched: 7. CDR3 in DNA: TGTGCCAGCAGCCGGGACAGATCTTTCACCGGGGAGCTGTTTTTT. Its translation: CASSRDRSFTGELFF.

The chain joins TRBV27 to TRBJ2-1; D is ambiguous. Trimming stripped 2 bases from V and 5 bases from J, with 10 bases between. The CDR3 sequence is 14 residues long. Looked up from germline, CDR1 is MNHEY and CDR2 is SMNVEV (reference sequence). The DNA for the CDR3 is TGTGCCAGCAGTTTAATTGGCCTGGACAATGAGCAGTTCTTC. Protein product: CASSLIGLDNEQFF.

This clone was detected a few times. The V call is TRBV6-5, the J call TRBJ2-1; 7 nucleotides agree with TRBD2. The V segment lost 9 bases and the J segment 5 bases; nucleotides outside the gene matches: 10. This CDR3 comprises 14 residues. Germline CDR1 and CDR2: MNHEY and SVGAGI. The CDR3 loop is CASNRASGNNEQFF. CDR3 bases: TGTGCCAGTAACCGGGCTAGCGGCAACAATGAGCAGTTCTTC.

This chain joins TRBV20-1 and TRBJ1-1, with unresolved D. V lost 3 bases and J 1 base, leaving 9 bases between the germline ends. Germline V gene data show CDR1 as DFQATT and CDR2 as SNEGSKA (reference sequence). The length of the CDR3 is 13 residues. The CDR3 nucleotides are TGCAGTGCTAGTGGCCTGGGGAACACTGAAGCTTTCTTT. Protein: CSASGLGNTEAFF.

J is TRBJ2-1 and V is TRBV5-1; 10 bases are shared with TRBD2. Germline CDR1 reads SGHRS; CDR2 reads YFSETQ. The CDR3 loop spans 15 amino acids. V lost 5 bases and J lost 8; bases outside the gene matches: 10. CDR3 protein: CASRDGTSVIDEQFF. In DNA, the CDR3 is TGCGCCAGCAGGGACGGGACTAGCGTAATAGATGAGCAGTTCTTC.

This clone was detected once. CDR3 sequence: CASSITRGRGGELFF. The CDR3 nucleotides are TGTGCCAGTAGTATAACCAGGGGGCGCGGCGGGGAGCTGTTTTTT. This chain uses TRBV19 with TRBJ2-2; TRBD1 aligns across 8 bases. V shed 2 bases, J shed 7 bases, and the junction held 6 bases outside the gene matches. The germline V gene has CDR1 LNHDA and CDR2 SQIVND (reference sequence). This CDR3 region has 15 residues.

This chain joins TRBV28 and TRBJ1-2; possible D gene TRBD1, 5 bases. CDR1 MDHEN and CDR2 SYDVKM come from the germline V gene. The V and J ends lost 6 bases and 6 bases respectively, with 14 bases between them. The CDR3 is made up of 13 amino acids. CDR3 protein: CASRGDPADGYTF. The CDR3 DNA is TGTGCCAGCAGAGGGGACCCAGCGGATGGCTACACCTTC.

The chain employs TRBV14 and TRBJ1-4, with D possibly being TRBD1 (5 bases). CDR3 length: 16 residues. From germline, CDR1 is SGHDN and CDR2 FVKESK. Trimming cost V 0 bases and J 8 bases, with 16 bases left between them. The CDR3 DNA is TGTGCCAGCAGCCAAGAGCGGGCAGGGCCTCACGAAAAACTGTTTTTT. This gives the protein CASSQERAGPHEKLFF. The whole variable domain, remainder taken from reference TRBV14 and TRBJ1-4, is EAGVTQFPSHSVIEKGQTVTLRCDPISGHDNLYWYRRVMGKEIKFLLHFVKESKQDESGMPNNRFLAERTGGTYSTLKVQPAELEDSGVYFCASSQERAGPHEKLFFGSGTQLSVL.

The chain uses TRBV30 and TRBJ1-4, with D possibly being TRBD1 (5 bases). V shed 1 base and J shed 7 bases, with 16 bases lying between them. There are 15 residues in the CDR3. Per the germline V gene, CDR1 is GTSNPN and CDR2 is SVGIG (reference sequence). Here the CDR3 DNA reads TGTGCCTGGAGTGCCGGAGGAGGGAGGGGTGAAAAACTGTTTTTT. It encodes CAWSAGGGRGEKLFF.

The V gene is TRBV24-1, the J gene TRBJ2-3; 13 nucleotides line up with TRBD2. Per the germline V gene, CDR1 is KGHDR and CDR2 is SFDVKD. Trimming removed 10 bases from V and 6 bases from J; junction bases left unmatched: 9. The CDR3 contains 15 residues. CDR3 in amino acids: CATGGTSGVGDTQYF. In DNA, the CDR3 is TGTGCCACGGGAGGGACTAGCGGGGTCGGGGATACGCAGTATTTT.

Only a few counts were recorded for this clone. In nucleotides, the CDR3 is TGTGCCAGCAGCAAACAGGAGTCCCAGCAGTACTTC. It yields the protein CASSKQESQQYF. The chain links TRBV5-6 to TRBJ2-7; tentative D call: TRBD1 (5 bases). CDR1 and CDR2 from the germline V gene are SGHDT and YYEEEE. This CDR3 has 12 amino acids. Between the trimmed V and J ends, which lost 4 bases and 8 bases, there was a span of 13 bases.

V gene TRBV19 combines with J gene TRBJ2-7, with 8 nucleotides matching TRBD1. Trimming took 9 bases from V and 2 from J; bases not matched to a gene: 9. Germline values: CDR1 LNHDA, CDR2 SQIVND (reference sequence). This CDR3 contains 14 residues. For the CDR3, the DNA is TGTGCCAGCAAGGACAGGGAAATTCCCTACGAGCAGTACTTC. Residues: CASKDREIPYEQYF.

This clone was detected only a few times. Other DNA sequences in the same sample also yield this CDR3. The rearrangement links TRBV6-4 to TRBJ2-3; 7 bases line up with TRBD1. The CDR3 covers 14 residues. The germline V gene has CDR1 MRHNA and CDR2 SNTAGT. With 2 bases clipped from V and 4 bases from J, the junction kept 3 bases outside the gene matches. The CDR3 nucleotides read TGTGCCAGCAGTGACGGTCAGGGGGCAGATACGCAGTATTTT. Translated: CASSDGQGADTQYF.